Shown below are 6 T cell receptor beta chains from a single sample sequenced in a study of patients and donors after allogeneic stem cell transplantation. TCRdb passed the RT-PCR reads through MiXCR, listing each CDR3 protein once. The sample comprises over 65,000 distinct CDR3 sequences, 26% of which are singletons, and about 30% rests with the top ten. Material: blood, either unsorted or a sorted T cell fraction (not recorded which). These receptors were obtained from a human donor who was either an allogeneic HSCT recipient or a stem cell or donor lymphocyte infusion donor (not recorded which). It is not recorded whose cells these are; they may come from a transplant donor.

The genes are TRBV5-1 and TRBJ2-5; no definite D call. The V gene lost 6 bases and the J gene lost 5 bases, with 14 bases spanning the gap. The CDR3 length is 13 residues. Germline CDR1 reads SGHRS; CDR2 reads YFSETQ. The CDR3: CASNFDVEETQYF. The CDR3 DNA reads TGCGCCAGCAACTTTGATGTTGAGGAGACCCAGTACTTC.

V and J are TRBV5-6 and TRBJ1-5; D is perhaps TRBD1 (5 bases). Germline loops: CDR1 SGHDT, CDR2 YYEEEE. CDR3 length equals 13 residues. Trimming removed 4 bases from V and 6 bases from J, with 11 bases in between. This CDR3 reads CASSVVGVQPQHF. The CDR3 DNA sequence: TGTGCCAGCAGCGTGGTGGGGGTTCAGCCCCAGCATTTT.

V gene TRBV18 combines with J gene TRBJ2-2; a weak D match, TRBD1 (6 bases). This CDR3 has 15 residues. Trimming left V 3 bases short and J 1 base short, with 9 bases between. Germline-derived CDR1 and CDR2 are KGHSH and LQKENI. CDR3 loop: CASSPGAVNTGELFF. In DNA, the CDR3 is TGTGCCAGCTCACCGGGGGCGGTGAACACCGGGGAGCTGTTTTTT.

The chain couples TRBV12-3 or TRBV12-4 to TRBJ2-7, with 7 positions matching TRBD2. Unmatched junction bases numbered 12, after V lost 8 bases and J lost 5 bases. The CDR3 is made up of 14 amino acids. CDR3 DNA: TGTGCCAGCTCTAGGGCGGGGGAAAAGGACGAGCAGTACTTC. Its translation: CASSRAGEKDEQYF.

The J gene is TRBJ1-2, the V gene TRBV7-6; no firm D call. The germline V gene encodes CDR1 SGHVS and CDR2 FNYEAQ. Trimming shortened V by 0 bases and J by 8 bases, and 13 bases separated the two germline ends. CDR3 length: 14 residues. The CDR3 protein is CASSLAAGPRGYTF. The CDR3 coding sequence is TGTGCCAGCAGCTTAGCCGCCGGGCCCAGGGGCTACACCTTC.

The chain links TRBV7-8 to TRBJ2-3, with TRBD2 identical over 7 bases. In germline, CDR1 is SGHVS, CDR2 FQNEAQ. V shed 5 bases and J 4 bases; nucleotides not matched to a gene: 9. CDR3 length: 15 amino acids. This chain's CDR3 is CASSRTSNIADTQYF. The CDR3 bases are TGTGCCAGCAGCCGGACTAGTAATATCGCAGATACGCAGTATTTT.